The 15 T cell receptor beta chains below all came from one sample that was sequenced in a study of shared clonotypes between healthy human individuals. Repertoires were generated with immunoSEQ multiplex PCR, while TCRdb's copy carries only in-frame clones and drops some. The sample carries some 2.1 million clones, 85% to 95% recorded once. Sequencing used naive CD4+ T cells sorted from blood. The subset is: CD45RA+ positively selected. The receptors stem from a man aged 18 to 29 in good health.

The chain has TRBV28 and TRBJ1-2, with D possibly TRBD1 on 6 matching bases. The CDR3 runs 12 residues. V shed 2 bases and J shed 9 bases, with 10 bases lying between them. From germline, CDR1 is MDHEN and CDR2 SYDVKM. The CDR3 nucleotides are TGTGCCAGCAGTTTAGGGGGGCGCCGCTACACCTTC. The encoded protein is CASSLGGRRYTF.

J is TRBJ1-2 and V is TRBV5-6; D is possibly TRBD1 (5 bases). The germline CDR1 and CDR2 sequences are SGHDT and YYEEEE. The V end was cut by 4 bases, the J end by 0 bases, with 13 bases between. The CDR3 covers 15 residues. CDR3 in amino acids: CASSGGAKTNYGYTF. The CDR3 DNA follows: TGTGCCAGCAGCGGCGGGGCCAAAACTAACTATGGCTACACCTTC.

The chain has TRBV7-8 and TRBJ1-5; D is unresolved. Deletions cut 0 bases from V and 3 bases from J, with 9 bases between. In germline, CDR1 is SGHVS, CDR2 FQNEAQ. There are 15 residues in the CDR3. CDR3 amino acids: CASSLALGYNQPQHF. The DNA for the CDR3 is TGTGCCAGCAGCTTAGCGCTGGGTTACAATCAGCCCCAGCATTTT.

The chain has TRBV11-3 and TRBJ2-3; a possible D gene is TRBD1 (8 bases). Germline V gene data show CDR1 as SGHNT and CDR2 as YENEEA. This CDR3 spans 13 amino acids. V dropped 4 bases and J dropped 8 bases, with 13 bases sitting between them. The CDR3 nucleotides read TGTGCCAGCAGCTCACAGGGGGAGGGTACGCAGTATTTT. As protein: CASSSQGEGTQYF.

The chain is built from TRBV10-3 and TRBJ1-1; tentatively, D is TRBD1 (5 bases). The CDR3 loop spans 15 amino acids. Per germline, CDR1 ENHRY and CDR2 SYGVKD. The V and J ends lost 7 bases and 2 bases respectively, with 17 bases between them. The CDR3 sequence: CAIIGEGRANTEAFF. In nucleotides, the CDR3 is TGTGCCATCATCGGCGAGGGGAGGGCAAACACTGAAGCTTTCTTT.

This sequence joins TRBV2 and TRBJ1-2; 10 bases agree with TRBD1. The CDR3 consists of 14 residues. The V and J ends lost 6 bases and 2 bases, in that order; junction bases with no gene match: 3. Germline CDR1 is SNHLY and CDR2 is FYNNEI. CDR3 protein: CASRVTGGNYGYTF. CDR3 DNA sequence: TGTGCCAGCAGGGTGACAGGGGGCAACTATGGCTACACCTTC.

On this clone: The sample has other DNA sequences that encode this CDR3 too. The J gene is TRBJ1-1, the V gene TRBV6-5; 7 nucleotides agree with TRBD1. This CDR3 is 14 amino acids long. Germline V lookup: CDR1 MNHEY, CDR2 SVGAGI. Unmatched junction bases numbered 3, after V lost 5 bases and J lost 0 bases. The CDR3 sequence is CASSPGGMNTEAFF. The CDR3 DNA sequence: TGTGCCAGCAGTCCAGGGGGTATGAACACTGAAGCTTTCTTT.

The chain combines TRBV30 with TRBJ2-3; 11 bases fit TRBD1. The CDR3 is 14 amino acids. Germline-derived CDR1 and CDR2 are GTSNPN and SVGIG (reference sequence). V shed 5 bases, J shed 3 bases, and the junction held 4 bases outside the gene matches. The CDR3 spells CAWRTGGATDTQYF. CDR3 nucleotide sequence: TGTGCCTGGCGGACAGGGGGCGCTACAGATACGCAGTATTTT. Variable domain in full (rest from reference TRBV30 and TRBJ2-3): SQTIHQWPATLVQPVGSPLSLECTVEGTSNPNLYWYRQAAGRGLQLLFYSVGIGQISSEVPQNLSASRPQDRQFILSSKKLLLSDSGFYLCAWRTGGATDTQYFGPGTRLTVL.

The count of this clone is one. The chain joins TRBV4-2 to TRBJ2-2; D gene unclear. CDR3 size: 14 residues. Trimming shortened V by 2 bases and J by 5 bases, and 9 bases separated the two germline ends. CDR1 is LGHNA, CDR2 YNFKEQ, per germline. The CDR3: CASSQPRDTGELFF. The CDR3 coding sequence is TGTGCCAGCAGCCAACCCCGAGATACCGGGGAGCTGTTTTTT.

This clone was recorded only once. CDR3 in DNA: TGTGCCAGCAGTTACGGCATCAATCAGCCCCAGCATTTT. Translating it yields CASSYGINQPQHF. The gene calls are TRBV6-6 and TRBJ1-5, with D unclear. This CDR3 comprises 13 residues. V was shortened by 2 bases and J by 3 bases, with 5 bases between the two germline ends. Per the germline V gene, CDR1 is MNHNY and CDR2 is SVGAGI (reference sequence).

Of note for this clone: The sample holds other DNA sequences that translate to the same CDR3. The chain links TRBV18 to TRBJ1-3; D unclear. Per germline, CDR1 KGHSH and CDR2 LQKENI. V dropped 2 bases and J dropped 2 bases, with 10 bases sitting between them. The CDR3 consists of 15 residues. The CDR3 loop is CASSPAGFAGNTIYF. CDR3 coding DNA: TGTGCCAGCTCACCAGCGGGATTTGCTGGAAACACCATATATTTT.

CDR3: CASSSITGQFTGELFF. CDR3 DNA: TGTGCCAGCAGCTCCATCACCGGCCAGTTTACCGGGGAGCTGTTTTTT. The V call is TRBV5-4, the J call TRBJ2-2, with D unclear. V lost 3 bases and J lost 5, with 17 bases in between. This CDR3 spans 16 amino acids. Germline values: CDR1 SGHNT, CDR2 YYREEE (reference sequence). Full variable domain (rest looked up from reference TRBV5-4 and TRBJ2-2): ETGVTQSPTHLIKTRGQQVTLRCSSQSGHNTVSWYQQALGQGPQFIFQYYREEENGRGNFPPRFSGLQFPNYSSELNVNALELDDSALYLCASSSITGQFTGELFFGEGSRLTVL.

This chain joins TRBV7-9 and TRBJ2-1, with 8 positions matching TRBD1. V was clipped by 5 bases and J by 8 bases; unmatched bases: 8. This CDR3 comprises 14 residues. Germline CDR1 reads SEHNR; CDR2 reads FQNEAQ (reference sequence). CDR3 sequence (DNA): TGTGCCAGCAGCCCCCGGACAGGGCTGGATGAGCAGTTCTTC. Its protein is CASSPRTGLDEQFF.

The chain couples TRBV27 to TRBJ1-1; 7 bases match TRBD1. The V segment lost 3 bases and the J segment 1 base; nucleotides outside the gene matches: 2. Germline V lookup: CDR1 MNHEY, CDR2 SMNVEV (reference sequence). The CDR3 consists of 14 residues. The chain's CDR3 is CASSFGTANTEAFF. The CDR3 coding sequence is TGTGCCAGCAGTTTCGGGACAGCGAACACTGAAGCTTTCTTT.

For the CDR3, the DNA is TGTGCCATCGGAGGGACTACCGTGACCGAGCAGTACTTC. Translation gives CAIGGTTVTEQYF. This chain links TRBV10-3 with TRBJ2-7, with 7 bases fitting TRBD2. CDR1 and CDR2 from the germline V gene are ENHRY and SYGVKD. The J segment lost 6 bases and the V segment lost 8 bases, leaving 10 bases of the junction unmatched. The CDR3 runs to 13 residues.